The T cell receptor beta chain described here comes from a study of blood T cell repertoires in COVID-19. The method was immunoSEQ multiplex PCR; TCRdb's version includes in-frame clones alone and lacks a portion of them. The table lists hundreds of thousands of clones, 70% to 90% of them singletons. Germline V gives CDR1 KGHSH, CDR2 LQKENI. The CDR3 has 17 amino acids. V dropped 1 base and J dropped 2; count of bases not matched to a gene: 7. The rearrangement links TRBV18 to TRBJ2-1; 8 bases fit TRBD2. The specimen was PBMCs or T cells enriched from blood (not recorded which). This receptor was obtained from a woman aged 45-59 years in a cohort exposed to, infected with or recovered from COVID-19 (not recorded which). The DNA of the CDR3 is TGTGCCAGCTCACCACGATCGGGGGGGGCCACCTACAATGAGCAGTTCTTC. Translated: CASSPRSGGATYNEQFF.